One T cell receptor beta chain is described in this entry. The source of the sample is a study of blood T cell repertoires in COVID-19. As for the study in general: Samples of COVID-19 (acute and convalescent) were obtained from the United States, Italy and Spain. T cells, B-cell-depleted T cells, or PBMCs supplied cDNA or gDNA.

Original handling: Nucleated cell counts were estimated from reference gene primer amplification. Measured with immunoSEQ multiplex PCR; TCRdb has only the in-frame clones, and not every one. That table is the source of V, J and clone size, and D and trimming were worked out from the DNA. The profile shows roughly 59,000 clones, about four fifths of them singletons. CDR3 size: 16 residues. The chain employs TRBV21-1 and TRBJ2-7; whether TRBD1, the table's D call, matches the DNA was not checked. TRBV21-1 counts as a pseudogene. The TCR comes from a woman aged 80 or over with acute or convalescent COVID-19. Material for sequencing was peripheral blood. CDR3 in amino acids: CASSKLSGTVHYEQYF. The DNA of the CDR3 is TGTGCCAGCAGCAAACTTTCCGGGACAGTCCATTACGAGCAGTACTTC.